Below, 4 T cell receptor beta chains from the same sample are listed, as sequenced in a study of T-cell memory formation after mild COVID-19. TCRdb independently ran MiXCR on the 5' RACE reads; one entry per CDR3 protein. Of fewer than 700,000 distinct CDR3 sequences listed, about 22% are singletons. Sequences were obtained from PBMCs or a T cell subset sorted from them (not recorded which). The receptors derive from an adult woman who had mild COVID-19 (a few samples of this study predate the infection). Cell type and time point are not known.

This clonotype was recorded a few times. V is TRBV15 and J is TRBJ2-7; D not certain. Germline CDR1 reads LNHNV; CDR2 reads YYDKDF (reference sequence). This CDR3 region has 14 residues. V was trimmed by 3 bases and J by 3 bases, leaving 12 bases between them. CDR3 protein: CATSRGWGNYEQYF. CDR3 bases: TGTGCCACCAGCAGGGGTTGGGGAAACTACGAGCAGTACTTC. The variable domain in full, with the rest retrieved from reference TRBV15 and TRBJ2-7, is DAMVIQNPRYQVTQFGKPVTLSCSQTLNHNVMYWYQQKSSQAPKLLFHYYDKDFNNEADTPDNFQSRRPNTSFCFLDIRSPGLGDTAMYLCATSRGWGNYEQYFGPGTRLTVT.

The V and J genes are TRBV25-1 and TRBJ2-4; 9 nucleotides align to TRBD1. The CDR3 sequence is 19 residues long. Germline lookup yields CDR1 MGHDK and CDR2 SYGVNS. The trim removed 4 bases at V and 1 base at J, leaving 14 bases unmatched. CDR3 residues: CASSASPGTGRGAKNIQYF. CDR3 coding DNA: TGTGCCAGCAGTGCCAGTCCCGGGACAGGGAGAGGGGCCAAAAACATTCAGTACTTC.

The V call is TRBV7-9, the J call TRBJ1-1; TRBD1 aligns across 7 bases. Germline assignment: CDR1 SEHNR and CDR2 FQNEAQ (reference sequence). There are 14 residues in the CDR3. Unmatched junction bases numbered 4, after V lost 5 bases and J lost 1 base. This CDR3 reads CASSRGTANTEAFF. The CDR3 DNA reads TGTGCCAGCAGCAGAGGGACAGCGAACACTGAAGCTTTCTTT. Drawing the rest from reference TRBV7-9 and TRBJ1-1, the complete variable domain is DTGVSQNPRHKITKRGQNVTFRCDPISEHNRLYWYRQTLGQGPEFLTYFQNEAQLEKSRLLSDRFSAERPKGSFSTLEIQRTEQGDSAMYLCASSRGTANTEAFFGQGTRLTVV.

The CDR3: CASSPTHLTGELFF. CDR3 nucleotide sequence: TGTGCCAGCAGCCCTACACACCTTACCGGGGAGCTGTTTTTT. The genes are TRBV5-4 and TRBJ2-2; no clear D gene. Germline CDR1 SGHNT, CDR2 YYREEE (reference sequence). The ends were cut back, 4 bases at V and 5 bases at J, with 12 bases in the middle. The CDR3 contains 14 residues.